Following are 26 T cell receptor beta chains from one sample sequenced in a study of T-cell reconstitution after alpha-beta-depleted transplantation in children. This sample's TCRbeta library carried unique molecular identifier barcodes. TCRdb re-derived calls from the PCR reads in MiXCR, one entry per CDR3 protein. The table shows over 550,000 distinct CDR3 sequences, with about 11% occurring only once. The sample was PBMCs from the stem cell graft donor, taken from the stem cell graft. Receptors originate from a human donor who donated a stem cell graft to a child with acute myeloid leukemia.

Written as DNA, the CDR3 is TGCAGTGCTAGAATTCAGGGGAGGGACGAGCAGTACTTC. Translating gives CSARIQGRDEQYF. The V call is TRBV20-1, the J call TRBJ2-7; the D gene is possibly TRBD2 (7 bases). V lost 2 bases to trimming and J lost 5 bases, with 13 bases between them. CDR3 length equals 13 residues. CDR1 is DFQATT and CDR2 is SNEGSKA in the germline V gene (reference sequence).

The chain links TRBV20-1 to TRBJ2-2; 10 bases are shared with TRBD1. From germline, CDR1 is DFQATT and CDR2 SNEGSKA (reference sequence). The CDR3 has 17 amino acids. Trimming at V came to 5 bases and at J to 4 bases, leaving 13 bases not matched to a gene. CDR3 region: CSAVGPGTGEVTGELFF. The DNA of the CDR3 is TGCAGTGCTGTAGGTCCCGGGACAGGGGAGGTCACCGGGGAGCTGTTTTTT.

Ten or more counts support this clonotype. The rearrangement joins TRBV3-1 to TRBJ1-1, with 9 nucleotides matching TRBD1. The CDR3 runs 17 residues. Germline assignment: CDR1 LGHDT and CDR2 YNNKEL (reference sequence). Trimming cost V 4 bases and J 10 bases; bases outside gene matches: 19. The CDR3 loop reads CASSLLATGTGSGRAFF. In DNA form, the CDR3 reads TGTGCCAGCAGCCTCCTCGCAACCGGGACAGGGTCAGGACGAGCTTTCTTT.

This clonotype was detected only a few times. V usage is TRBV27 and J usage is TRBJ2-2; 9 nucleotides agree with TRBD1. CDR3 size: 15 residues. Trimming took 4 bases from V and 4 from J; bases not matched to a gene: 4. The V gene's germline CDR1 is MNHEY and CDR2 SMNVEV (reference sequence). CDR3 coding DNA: TGTGCCAGCAGTTGGGGGACAGGGACCACCGGGGAGCTGTTTTTT. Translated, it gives CASSWGTGTTGELFF.

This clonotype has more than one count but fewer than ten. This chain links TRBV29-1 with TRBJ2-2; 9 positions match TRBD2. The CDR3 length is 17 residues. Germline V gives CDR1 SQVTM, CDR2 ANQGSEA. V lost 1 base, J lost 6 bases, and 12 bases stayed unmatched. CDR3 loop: CSVEGSGTSIGSGELFF. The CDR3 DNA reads TGCAGCGTTGAAGGTTCCGGGACTAGCATAGGGTCCGGGGAGCTGTTTTTT.

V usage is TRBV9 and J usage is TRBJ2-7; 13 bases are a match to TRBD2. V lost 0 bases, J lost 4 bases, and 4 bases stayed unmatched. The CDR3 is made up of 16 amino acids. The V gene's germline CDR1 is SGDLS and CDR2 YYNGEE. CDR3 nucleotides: TGTGCCAGCAGCGTAGAAGGACTAGCGGGAGTGTACGAGCAGTACTTC. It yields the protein CASSVEGLAGVYEQYF.

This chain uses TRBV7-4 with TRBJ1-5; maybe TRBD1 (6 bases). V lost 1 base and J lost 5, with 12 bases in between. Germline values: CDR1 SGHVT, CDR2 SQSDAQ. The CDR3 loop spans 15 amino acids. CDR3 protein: CASSLEQGCYQPQHF. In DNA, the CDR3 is TGTGCCAGCAGCTTAGAACAGGGTTGTTATCAGCCCCAGCATTTT.

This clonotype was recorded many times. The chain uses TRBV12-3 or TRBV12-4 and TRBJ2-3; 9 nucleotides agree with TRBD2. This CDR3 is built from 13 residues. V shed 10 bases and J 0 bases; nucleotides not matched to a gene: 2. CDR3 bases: TGTGCCACCCTAGCGGGAAGCACAGATACGCAGTATTTT. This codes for CATLAGSTDTQYF.

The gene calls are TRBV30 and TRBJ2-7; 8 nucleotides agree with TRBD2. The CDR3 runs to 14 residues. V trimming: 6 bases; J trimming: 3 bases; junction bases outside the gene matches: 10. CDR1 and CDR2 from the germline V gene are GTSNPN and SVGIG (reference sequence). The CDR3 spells CACRVAGGYYEQYF. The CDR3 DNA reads TGTGCCTGTAGAGTGGCGGGAGGTTACTACGAGCAGTACTTC.

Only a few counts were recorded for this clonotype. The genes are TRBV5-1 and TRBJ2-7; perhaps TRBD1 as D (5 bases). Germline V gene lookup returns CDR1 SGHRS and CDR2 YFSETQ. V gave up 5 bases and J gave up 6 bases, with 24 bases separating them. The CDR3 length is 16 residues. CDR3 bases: TGCGCCAGCAGTCCGCGTCTGGGGCAGGGTCCACCCGAGCAGTACTTC. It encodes CASSPRLGQGPPEQYF. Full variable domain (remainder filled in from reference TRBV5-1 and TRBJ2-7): KAGVTQTPRYLIKTRGQQVTLSCSPISGHRSVSWYQQTPGQGLQFLFEYFSETQRNKGNFPGRFSGRQFSNSRSEMNVSTLELGDSALYLCASSPRLGQGPPEQYFGPGTRLTVT.

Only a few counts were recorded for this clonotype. Written as DNA, the CDR3 is TGTGCCAGCAGTTACGATGCCCGGGGGACCGCTTTCTTT. Amino acid sequence: CASSYDARGTAFF. The V and J genes are TRBV6-5 and TRBJ1-1, with D perhaps TRBD1 (5 bases). Trimming removed 2 bases at V and 11 bases at J, with 15 bases between. Germline V CDR1 and CDR2: MNHEY, SVGAGI. The CDR3 is 13 residues long.

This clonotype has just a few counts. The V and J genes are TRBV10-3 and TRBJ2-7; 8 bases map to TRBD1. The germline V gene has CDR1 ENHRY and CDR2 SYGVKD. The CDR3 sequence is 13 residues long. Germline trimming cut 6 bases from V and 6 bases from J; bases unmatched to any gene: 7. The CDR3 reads CAISDTDRAEQYF. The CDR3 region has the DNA TGTGCCATCAGCGACACGGACAGGGCCGAGCAGTACTTC.

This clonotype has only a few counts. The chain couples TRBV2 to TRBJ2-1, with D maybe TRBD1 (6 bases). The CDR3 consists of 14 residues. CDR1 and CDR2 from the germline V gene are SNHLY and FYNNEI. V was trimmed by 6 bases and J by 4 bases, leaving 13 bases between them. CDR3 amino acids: CASRGRGLYNEQFF. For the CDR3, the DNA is TGTGCCAGCAGAGGCAGGGGCCTTTACAATGAGCAGTTCTTC. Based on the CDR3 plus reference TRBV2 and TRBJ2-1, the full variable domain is EPEVTQTPSHQVTQMGQEVILRCVPISNHLYFYWYRQILGQKVEFLVSFYNNEISEKSEIFDDQFSVERPDGSNFTLKIRSTKLEDSAMYFCASRGRGLYNEQFFGPGTRLTVL.

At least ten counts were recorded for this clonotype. The CDR3 loop reads CASSYRQLGIQYF. CDR3 nucleotide sequence: TGTGCCAGCAGTTACCGTCAACTAGGCATTCAGTACTTC. This chain links TRBV6-5 with TRBJ2-4; TRBD2 is a possible D gene (5 bases). The CDR3 covers 13 residues. The germline V gene encodes CDR1 MNHEY and CDR2 SVGAGI. V lost 2 bases and J 9 bases, leaving 11 bases between the germline ends.

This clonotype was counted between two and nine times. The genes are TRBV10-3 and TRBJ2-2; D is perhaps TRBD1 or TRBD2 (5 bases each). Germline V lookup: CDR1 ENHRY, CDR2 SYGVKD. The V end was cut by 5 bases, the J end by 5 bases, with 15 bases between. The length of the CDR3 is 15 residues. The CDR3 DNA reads TGTGCCATCAGTAACCCTGGTGGGGGAACCGGGGAGCTGTTTTTT. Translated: CAISNPGGGTGELFF.

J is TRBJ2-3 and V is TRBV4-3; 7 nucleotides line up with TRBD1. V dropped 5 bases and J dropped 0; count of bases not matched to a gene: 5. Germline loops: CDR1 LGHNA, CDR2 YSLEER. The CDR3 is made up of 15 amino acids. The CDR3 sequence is CASSSTGPSTDTQYF. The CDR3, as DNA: TGCGCCAGCAGCTCGACAGGGCCCAGCACAGATACGCAGTATTTT.

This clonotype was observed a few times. The CDR3 DNA follows: TGTGCCAGCAGCTTAGCCGACTCCGCGGATGGGCAGTACTTC. Protein product: CASSLADSADGQYF. This rearrangement joins TRBV7-9 to TRBJ2-7; D is uncertain. The germline V gene has CDR1 SEHNR and CDR2 FQNEAQ (reference sequence). The CDR3 spans 14 residues. Trimming removed 0 bases at V and 9 bases at J, with 15 bases between.

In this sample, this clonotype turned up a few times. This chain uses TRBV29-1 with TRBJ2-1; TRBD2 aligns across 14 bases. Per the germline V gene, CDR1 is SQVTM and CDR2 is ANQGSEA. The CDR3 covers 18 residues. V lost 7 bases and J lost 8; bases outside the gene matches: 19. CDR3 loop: CSAQGTSGSLTGLYEQFF. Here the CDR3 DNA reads TGCAGCGCCCAAGGGACTAGCGGGAGTCTAACAGGTCTCTATGAGCAGTTCTTC.

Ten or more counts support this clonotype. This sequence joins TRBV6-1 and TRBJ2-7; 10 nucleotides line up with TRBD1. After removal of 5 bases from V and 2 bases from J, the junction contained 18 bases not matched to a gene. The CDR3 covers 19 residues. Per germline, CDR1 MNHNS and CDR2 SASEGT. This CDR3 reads CASSQLPGQGSYFTYEQYF. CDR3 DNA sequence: TGTGCCAGCAGTCAACTCCCGGGACAGGGGTCCTACTTTACCTACGAGCAGTACTTC.

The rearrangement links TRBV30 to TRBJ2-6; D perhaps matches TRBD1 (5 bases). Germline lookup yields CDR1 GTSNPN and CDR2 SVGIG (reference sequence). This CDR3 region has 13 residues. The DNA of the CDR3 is TGTGCACAAGGGGCCTCTGGGGCCAACGTCCTGACTTTC. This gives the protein CAQGASGANVLTF.

Written as DNA, the CDR3 is TGTGCCAGCAGTGCCCCCGGGACAGGGGGCTATGGCTACACCTTC. It translates to CASSAPGTGGYGYTF. V and J are TRBV28 and TRBJ1-2, with 11 nucleotides matching TRBD1. The V and J ends lost 5 bases and 4 bases, in that order; junction bases with no gene match: 6. The CDR3 contains 15 residues. Per the germline V gene, CDR1 is MDHEN and CDR2 is SYDVKM.

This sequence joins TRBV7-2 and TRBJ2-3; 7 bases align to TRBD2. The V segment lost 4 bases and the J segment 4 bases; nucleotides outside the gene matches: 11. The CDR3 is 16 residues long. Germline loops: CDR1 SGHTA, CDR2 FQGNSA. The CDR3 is CASSSKRGPIPDTQYF. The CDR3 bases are TGTGCCAGCAGCTCTAAGCGGGGTCCTATCCCAGATACGCAGTATTTT.

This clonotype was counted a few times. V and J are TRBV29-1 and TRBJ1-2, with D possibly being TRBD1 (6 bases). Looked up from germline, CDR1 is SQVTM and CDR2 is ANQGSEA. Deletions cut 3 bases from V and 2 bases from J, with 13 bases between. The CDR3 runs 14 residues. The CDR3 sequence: CSVDGGGRNYGYTF. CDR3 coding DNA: TGCAGCGTTGATGGCGGGGGCCGGAACTATGGCTACACCTTC.

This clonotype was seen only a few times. This CDR3 reads CSVARTSGIETQYF. Written as DNA, the CDR3 is TGCAGCGTTGCCAGGACTAGCGGGATCGAGACCCAGTACTTC. This rearrangement joins TRBV29-1 to TRBJ2-5, with TRBD2 identical over 12 bases. Germline V gene sequence: CDR1 SQVTM, CDR2 ANQGSEA. Losses at the gene ends were 4 bases for V and 5 bases for J; bases not matched to a gene: 5. The CDR3 spans 14 residues.

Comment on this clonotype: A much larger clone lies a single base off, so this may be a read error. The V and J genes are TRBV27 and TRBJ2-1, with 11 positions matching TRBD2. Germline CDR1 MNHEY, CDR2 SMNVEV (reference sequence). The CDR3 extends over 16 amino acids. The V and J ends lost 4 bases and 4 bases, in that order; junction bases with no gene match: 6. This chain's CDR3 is CASSSLAGGLYNEQFF. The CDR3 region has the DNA TGTGCCAGCAGTTCATTAGCGGGAGGGCTGTACAATGAGCAGTTCTTC.

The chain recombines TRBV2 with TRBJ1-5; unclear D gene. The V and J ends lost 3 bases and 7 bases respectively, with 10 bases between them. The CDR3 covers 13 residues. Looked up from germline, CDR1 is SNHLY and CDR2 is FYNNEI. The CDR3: CASSDVSVQPQHF. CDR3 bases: TGTGCCAGCAGTGACGTGTCCGTACAGCCCCAGCATTTT.